Below are 8 T cell receptor beta chains sequenced from a single sample in a study of T cells in women clearing cervical HPV infection. The data were produced by immunoSEQ multiplex PCR, yet TCRdb's version contains in-frame clones alone and is incomplete. This sample's table reports some 25,000 clones. The sample taken for sequencing was blood buffy coat. These receptors originate from a woman aged 18-70 years with a cervical HPV16 infection that either progressed to CIN3+ or cleared (not recorded which).

Worth noting for this clone: The CDR3 extends 3 residues past the end of the read, so its final part is completed from the germline J gene. V is TRBV19 and J is TRBJ2-3; TRBD1 is a possible D gene (5 bases). CDR1 and CDR2 from the germline V gene are LNHDA and SQIVND (reference sequence). This CDR3 comprises 15 residues. CDR3 in amino acids: CASSIDRQTNQPQYF. The sequenced CDR3 bases are TGTGCCAGTAGTATAGATCGACAGACCAATCAGCCG.

A word on this clone: The CDR3 extends 3 residues past the end of the read, so its final part is completed from the germline J gene. This chain connects TRBV18 to TRBJ1-2; 8 bases agree with TRBD1. This CDR3 has 14 residues. Germline-derived CDR1 and CDR2 are KGHSH and LQKENI. The CDR3 DNA, read in part, is TGTGCCAGCTCACCGGGGACAGGATCGGATGAC. Amino acid sequence: CASSPGTGSDD. The full CDR3 sequence reads CASSPGTGSDDYTF.

For this clone: The read ends 3 residues early relative to the CDR3; the germline J gene fills the gap. V is TRBV29-1 and J is TRBJ2-5; 12 bases are shared with TRBD2. CDR3 length: 13 amino acids. The trim removed 7 bases at V and 3 bases at J, leaving 3 bases unmatched. Germline CDR1 SQVTM, CDR2 ANQGSEA. CDR3 DNA, as far as it was read: TGCAGCGGGACTAGCGGGATAGAAGAGACC. Translated, it gives CSGTSGIEET. The whole CDR3 sequence reads CSGTSGIEETQYF.

Notes on this clone: The read ends 3 residues early relative to the CDR3; the germline J gene fills the gap. This sequence joins TRBV2 and TRBJ1-4, with 11 bases identical to TRBD1. V lost 7 bases and J lost 7; bases outside the gene matches: 5. Germline V gene lookup returns CDR1 SNHLY and CDR2 FYNNEI. The CDR3 is 14 amino acids. The CDR3: CASKGTGGAEKLFF. The DNA read from the CDR3 is TGTGCCAGCAAGGGGACAGGGGGAGCTGAAAAA.

Of note for this clone: The CDR3 end lies 3 residues beyond the end of the read and is filled in from the germline J gene. The genes are TRBV2 and TRBJ2-1, with 7 bases matching TRBD1. Germline CDR1 SNHLY, CDR2 FYNNEI. The ends lost 4 bases at V and 8 bases at J; junction bases unmatched: 2. CDR3 length equals 12 residues. The CDR3 sequence: CASSVQGHEQFF. The sequenced part of the CDR3 DNA is TGTGCCAGCAGTGTACAGGGGCATGAG.

As to this clone: The CDR3 extends 3 residues past the end of the read, so its final part is completed from the germline J gene. The V call is TRBV4-1, the J call TRBJ2-1; D is ambiguous. The CDR3 is made up of 15 amino acids. Trimming cost V 4 bases and J 1 base, with 11 bases left between them. Looked up from germline, CDR1 is MGHRA and CDR2 is YSYEKL. Incomplete CDR3 DNA: TGCGCCAGCAGCCGTTTAGGGCTTTCCTACAATGAG. Encoded protein: CASSRLGLSYNE. The whole CDR3 region reads CASSRLGLSYNEQFF.

The DNA read from the CDR3 is TGCAGTGCCCGTTCCTACGAG. Translation gives CSARSYE. The full-length CDR3 reads as CSARSYEQYF. The V gene is TRBV20-1, the J gene TRBJ2-7; no clear D. Read data end 3 residues before the CDR3 end; the end is taken from the germline J gene. Germline V gives CDR1 DFQATT, CDR2 SNEGSKA (reference sequence). Trimming pared 6 bases from V and 1 base from J, leaving 4 bases between. There are 10 residues in the CDR3.

Regarding this clone: The read stops 3 residues short of the end of the CDR3; the missing end is completed from the germline J gene. The genes are TRBV6-2 or TRBV6-3 and TRBJ2-3; a weak D match, TRBD1 (5 bases). Germline values: CDR1 MNHEY, CDR2 SVGEGT. This CDR3 is built from 12 residues. The sequenced CDR3 bases are TGTGCCAGCAGTTACGGTTTGGGGCCG. Amino acids: CASSYGLGP. The full CDR3 is CASSYGLGPQYF.